These 20 T cell receptor beta chains came from one sample sequenced in a study (dated by TCRdb to the mid-2010s). The library was prepared using RT-PCR. TCRdb records Illumina MiSeq as the sequencer. TCRdb trimmed public reads at Q25 via fastp, called clones via MiXCR and kept in-frame beta chains. Rows with a matching CDR3 protein are joined into one entry that keeps the most common DNA and genes. The table for this sample lists about 700,000 distinct CDR3 sequences; 13% to 15% of them were counted only once. The top ten hold 3% to 4.5% of the sample. Input material: memory CD4+ T cells from blood. These receptors all stem from a female donor in good health, serving as a healthy control.

This clonotype was seen ten or more times. The chain carries TRBV11-2 and TRBJ2-1; TRBD2 matches 12 bases. Germline CDR1 and CDR2: SGHAT and FQNNGV. The CDR3 is 17 residues long. V trimming: 1 base; J trimming: 8 bases; junction bases outside the gene matches: 9. Written as DNA, the CDR3 is TGTGCCAGCAGCTTAGGAATGACTAGCGGGAGTAGAGATGAGCAGTTCTTC. It yields the protein CASSLGMTSGSRDEQFF.

This clonotype was seen ten or more times. The CDR3 loop is CASSIRDSATDTQYF. CDR3 nucleotides: TGTGCCAGCAGTATCCGGGACTCGGCCACAGATACGCAGTATTTT. The rearrangement joins TRBV28 to TRBJ2-3, with D possibly TRBD2 on 6 matching bases. The V end lost 5 bases, the J end lost 2 bases, and 14 bases lay between the germline ends. The V gene's germline CDR1 is MDHEN and CDR2 SYDVKM. The CDR3 consists of 15 residues. Together with reference TRBV28 and TRBJ2-3, the CDR3 gives the full variable domain: DVKVTQSSRYLVKRTGEKVFLECVQDMDHENMFWYRQDPGLGLRLIYFSYDVKMKEKGDIPEGYSVSREKKERFSLILESASTNQTSMYLCASSIRDSATDTQYFGPGTRLTVL.

This clonotype was counted between two and nine times. The rearrangement joins TRBV5-1 to TRBJ1-4; D is unresolved. The V gene's germline CDR1 is SGHRS and CDR2 YFSETQ. The V gene lost 0 bases and the J gene lost 2 bases, with 14 bases spanning the gap. CDR3 length equals 17 residues. In DNA form, the CDR3 reads TGCGCCAGCAGCTTGGTCGGCAGGTCGAGTACTAATGAAAAACTGTTTTTT. Protein sequence: CASSLVGRSSTNEKLFF.

This clonotype was detected many times. The J gene is TRBJ2-1, the V gene TRBV5-1; TRBD2 agrees at 10 bases. Per the germline V gene, CDR1 is SGHRS and CDR2 is YFSETQ. This CDR3 spans 15 amino acids. The junction had 5 bases not matched to a gene; V was cut back by 0 bases and J by 8 bases. For the CDR3, the DNA is TGCGCCAGCAGCTTGGCCGGACTAGCGGTCCATGAGCAGTTCTTC. This gives the protein CASSLAGLAVHEQFF. The full variable domain, in which reference TRBV5-1 and TRBJ2-1 provide the parts outside the CDR3, is KAGVTQTPRYLIKTRGQQVTLSCSPISGHRSVSWYQQTPGQGLQFLFEYFSETQRNKGNFPGRFSGRQFSNSRSEMNVSTLELGDSALYLCASSLAGLAVHEQFFGPGTRLTVL.

The J gene is TRBJ1-1, the V gene TRBV18; 11 nucleotides match TRBD1. J lost 4 bases, V lost 3 bases, and 4 bases had no gene match. CDR1 and CDR2 (germline): KGHSH, LQKENI. This CDR3 contains 15 residues. The CDR3 DNA reads TGTGCCAGCTCACCGGACAGGGGGCTTGTCACTGAAGCTTTCTTT. This encodes CASSPDRGLVTEAFF. Full variable domain (rest looked up from reference TRBV18 and TRBJ1-1): NAGVMQNPRHLVRRRGQEARLRCSPMKGHSHVYWYRQLPEEGLKFMVYLQKENIIDESGMPKERFSAEFPKEGPSILRIQQVVRGDSAAYFCASSPDRGLVTEAFFGQGTRLTVV.

A few counts support this clonotype. The V call is TRBV20-1, the J call TRBJ1-3; D perhaps matches TRBD1 (6 bases). Germline V gene lookup returns CDR1 DFQATT and CDR2 SNEGSKA (reference sequence). Trimming shortened V by 6 bases and J by 4 bases, and 13 bases separated the two germline ends. The CDR3 length is 13 residues. The CDR3, as DNA: TGCAGTGCAGAAAGGACAGCCGGAAACACCATATATTTT. Its protein is CSAERTAGNTIYF.

This chain links TRBV5-1 with TRBJ2-3; 8 nucleotides align to TRBD2. Germline V gene lookup returns CDR1 SGHRS and CDR2 YFSETQ. This CDR3 is 14 amino acids long. V was pared by 7 bases and J by 0 bases, with 4 bases of the junction left unmatched. The CDR3 DNA sequence: TGCGCCAGCCAAAGACTAGCGAGCACAGATACGCAGTATTTT. Protein sequence: CASQRLASTDTQYF.

As DNA, the CDR3 is TGCGCCAGCAGCTTGGACAGTTGGGGGGACAATGAGCAGTTCTTC. Translated, it gives CASSLDSWGDNEQFF. The chain couples TRBV5-1 to TRBJ2-1; tentatively, D is TRBD2 (6 bases). The CDR3 spans 15 residues. V was pared by 0 bases and J by 5 bases, with 12 bases between. Germline-derived CDR1 and CDR2 are SGHRS and YFSETQ.

This clonotype was observed a few times. The chain uses TRBV7-2 and TRBJ2-7; perhaps TRBD2 as D (5 bases). Germline V gene sequence: CDR1 SGHTA, CDR2 FQGNSA. This CDR3 comprises 16 residues. V was pared by 1 base and J by 2 bases, with 15 bases between. As DNA, the CDR3 is TGTGCCAGCAGCTTAGTCAGCGGCGTGCCTACCTACGAGCAGTACTTC. Amino acid sequence: CASSLVSGVPTYEQYF.

The genes are TRBV7-3 and TRBJ1-5, with TRBD1 as a possible D gene (5 bases). The CDR3 is made up of 19 amino acids. Germline-derived CDR1 and CDR2 are SGHTA and FQGTGA. V lost 5 bases and J lost 3, with 26 bases in between. The CDR3 loop reads CASSPTCYRSIVHNQPQHF. The CDR3 nucleotides read TGTGCCAGCAGCCCCACTTGCTACAGGTCGATAGTCCACAATCAGCCCCAGCATTTT.

The CDR3 nucleotides read TGCAGTGCTAGGGGAAGGGGTGGCTACACCTTC. Residues: CSARGRGGYTF. The V and J genes are TRBV20-1 and TRBJ1-2; possibly TRBD1 for D (5 bases). The V gene lost 3 bases and the J gene lost 7 bases, with 9 bases spanning the gap. This CDR3 is 11 amino acids long. Germline V gene data show CDR1 as DFQATT and CDR2 as SNEGSKA (reference sequence).

This clonotype was seen more than once but under ten times. V gene TRBV11-3 combines with J gene TRBJ2-1; no firm D call. The CDR3 sequence is 12 residues long. CDR1 and CDR2 from the germline V gene are SGHNT and YENEEA. With 4 bases removed from V and 9 bases from J, the gap between germline ends came to 10 bases. As DNA, the CDR3 is TGTGCCAGCAGCTCCCACATAGGTGAGCAGTTCTTC. Translated, it gives CASSSHIGEQFF.

There are a few counts of this clonotype. The rearrangement links TRBV12-3 or TRBV12-4 to TRBJ1-6, with D tentatively TRBD1 (5 bases). V lost 7 bases and J 2 bases, leaving 12 bases between the germline ends. CDR3 length: 15 residues. CDR3 sequence: CASTHRLTYNSPLHF. CDR3 DNA sequence: TGTGCCAGCACCCACAGGCTAACCTATAATTCACCCCTCCACTTT.

The chain has TRBV5-6 and TRBJ1-4; no clear D gene. This CDR3 spans 12 amino acids. CDR1 is SGHDT and CDR2 is YYEEEE in the germline V gene. V lost 2 bases and J lost 7, with 6 bases in between. CDR3 region: CASSFQTEKLFF. CDR3 coding DNA: TGTGCCAGCAGCTTTCAGACTGAAAAACTGTTTTTT.

The rearrangement joins TRBV24-1 to TRBJ2-3, with D perhaps matching TRBD2 (5 bases). Germline V gene sequence: CDR1 KGHDR, CDR2 SFDVKD. The CDR3 is made up of 16 amino acids. V shed 1 base and J shed 0 bases, with 10 bases lying between them. The CDR3 DNA is TGTGCCACCAGTGATTTCACTAGTAGGAGCACAGATACGCAGTATTTT. It encodes CATSDFTSRSTDTQYF.

The chain combines TRBV15 with TRBJ2-1, with D maybe TRBD2 (5 bases). This CDR3 has 14 amino acids. CDR1 and CDR2 from the germline V gene are LNHNV and YYDKDF (reference sequence). V was cut by 3 bases and J by 10 bases, with 16 bases left in between. The CDR3 spells CATSSQDGVPEQFF. Written as DNA, the CDR3 is TGTGCCACCAGCAGCCAAGACGGGGTCCCAGAGCAGTTCTTC.

This clonotype was observed many times. A read error may produce the germline difference seen at one junction end. The gene calls are TRBV28 and TRBJ2-7; D gene unclear. Per the germline V gene, CDR1 is MDHEN and CDR2 is SYDVKM. The length of the CDR3 is 14 residues. CDR3 nucleotide sequence: TGTGCCAGCAGTCCGTGGGGTAGCTCCCACGAGCAGTACTTC. It codes for CASSPWGSSHEQYF.

The DNA of the CDR3 is TGTGCCAGCTCACCGGGCGTGGCAGGCGAAAAACTGTTTTTT. It specifies CASSPGVAGEKLFF. The chain carries TRBV18 and TRBJ1-4, with D unresolved. From germline, CDR1 is KGHSH and CDR2 LQKENI. V dropped 3 bases and J dropped 8 bases, with 13 bases sitting between them. The CDR3 length is 14 residues. The full variable domain, its missing parts supplied by reference TRBV18 and TRBJ1-4, is NAGVMQNPRHLVRRRGQEARLRCSPMKGHSHVYWYRQLPEEGLKFMVYLQKENIIDESGMPKERFSAEFPKEGPSILRIQQVVRGDSAAYFCASSPGVAGEKLFFGSGTQLSVL.

This clonotype has a handful of counts. This chain uses TRBV5-5 with TRBJ1-2, with 8 bases that match TRBD1. The CDR3 has 14 amino acids. CDR1 is SGHKS and CDR2 is YYEKEE in the germline V gene (reference sequence). V was pared by 0 bases and J by 7 bases, with 5 bases of the junction left unmatched. The CDR3, as DNA: TGTGCCAGCAGCTTGGGACAGGGGAAGGGTGGCTACACCTTC. This codes for CASSLGQGKGGYTF. Full variable domain (outside the CDR3, taken from reference TRBV5-5 and TRBJ1-2): DAGVTQSPTHLIKTRGQQVTLRCSPISGHKSVSWYQQVLGQGPQFIFQYYEKEERGRGNFPDRFSARQFPNYSSELNVNALLLGDSALYLCASSLGQGKGGYTFGSGTRLTVV.

The chain has TRBV20-1 and TRBJ2-3; 8 nucleotides agree with TRBD1. From germline, CDR1 is DFQATT and CDR2 SNEGSKA (reference sequence). Unmatched junction bases numbered 4, after V lost 6 bases and J lost 2 bases. The CDR3 covers 13 residues. CDR3 in amino acids: CSARTGFTDTQYF. The CDR3 DNA reads TGCAGTGCCCGGACAGGGTTCACAGATACGCAGTATTTT.